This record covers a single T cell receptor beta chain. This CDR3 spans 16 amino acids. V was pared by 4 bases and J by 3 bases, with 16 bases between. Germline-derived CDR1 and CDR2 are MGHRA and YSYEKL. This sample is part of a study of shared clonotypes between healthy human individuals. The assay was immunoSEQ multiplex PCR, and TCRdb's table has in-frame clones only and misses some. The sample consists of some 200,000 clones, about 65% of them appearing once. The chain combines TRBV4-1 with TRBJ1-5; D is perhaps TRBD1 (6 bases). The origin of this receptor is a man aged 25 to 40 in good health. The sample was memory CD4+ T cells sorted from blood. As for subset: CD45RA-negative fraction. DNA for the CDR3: TGCGCCAGCAGCCGAGGAGGGGACACAATCAATCAGCCCCAGCATTTT. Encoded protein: CASSRGGDTINQPQHF.